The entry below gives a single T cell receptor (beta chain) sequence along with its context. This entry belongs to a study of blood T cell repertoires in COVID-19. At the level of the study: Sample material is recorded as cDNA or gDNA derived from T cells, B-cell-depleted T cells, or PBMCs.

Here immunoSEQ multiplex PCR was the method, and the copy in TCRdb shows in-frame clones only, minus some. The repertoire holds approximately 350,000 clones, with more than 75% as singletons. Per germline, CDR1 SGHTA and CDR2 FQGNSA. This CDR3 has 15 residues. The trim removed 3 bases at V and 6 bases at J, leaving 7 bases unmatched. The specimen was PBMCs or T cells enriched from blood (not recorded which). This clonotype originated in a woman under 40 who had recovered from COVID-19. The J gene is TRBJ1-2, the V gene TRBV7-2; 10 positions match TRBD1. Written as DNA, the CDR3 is TGTGCCAGCAGCTTTTTTATCGGACAGGGGGATGGCTACACCTTC. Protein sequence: CASSFFIGQGDGYTF.